This is a list of T cell receptor beta chains from one sample in a study of cytomegalovirus exposure and HLA in healthy donors. Sequencing used immunoSEQ multiplex PCR; TCRdb keeps in-frame clones, though not all of them. The data hold approximately 110,000 clones, with 82% observed a single time. The sequenced sample consisted of PBMCs. These TCRs come from a woman under 30 in good health and CMV-seronegative. Both conserved end residues are part of each CDR3. A D gene is named only where the DNA matches it firmly. Size tells how often a clone was seen (once, few, many) or the class of an expanded clone, and some rows leave it out.

TRBV6-6	TRBJ1-1	.	TRBD1	14	CASSYEGAPTEAFF	TGTGCCAGCAGTTACGAGGGGGCGCCCACTGAAGCTTTCTTT
TRBV5-1	TRBJ2-7	.	TRBD2	15	CASSWTSGSSYEQYF	TGCGCCAGCAGCTGGACTAGCGGGAGCTCCTACGAGCAGTACTTC
TRBV2	TRBJ2-5	once	.	14	CASSEEVGRETQYF	TGTGCCAGCAGTGAAGAGGTAGGGAGAGAGACCCAGTACTTC
TRBV2	TRBJ1-2	.	.	13	CASSDHRVGGYTF	TGTGCCAGCAGTGATCACAGGGTCGGAGGCTACACCTTC
TRBV7-8	TRBJ1-6	once	.	16	CASSFYPTTGFSPLHF	TGTGCCAGCAGCTTCTACCCAACCACAGGGTTCTCACCCCTCCACTTT
TRBV2	TRBJ2-5	.	.	14	CASRALGGAWEQYF	TGTGCCAGCAGGGCCCTAGGGGGGGCATGGGAGCAGTACTTC
TRBV6-4	TRBJ2-6	few	.	17	CASSDRGYLSGANVLTF	TGTGCCAGCAGTGACAGGGGTTACCTCTCTGGGGCCAACGTCCTGACTTTC
TRBV7-2	TRBJ2-1	.	.	14	CASSSGVSYNEQFF	TGTGCCAGCAGCTCGGGGGTATCCTACAATGAGCAGTTCTTC
TRBV25-1	TRBJ1-4	few	TRBD1	15	CASSPYRDRIEKLFF	TGTGCCAGCAGCCCGTACCGGGACAGGATTGAAAAACTGTTTTTT
TRBV7-2	TRBJ1-3	.	.	13	CASSDRAGNTIYF	TGTGCCAGCAGCGACAGAGCTGGAAACACCATATATTTT
TRBV27	TRBJ2-7	.	TRBD1	13	CATRSGTGNEQYF	TGTGCCACCCGATCCGGGACAGGGAACGAGCAGTACTTC
TRBV5-1	TRBJ1-2	.	.	18	CASSSPQHHGPEGYGYTF	TGCGCCAGCAGCTCGCCTCAGCACCACGGACCCGAGGGCTATGGCTACACCTTC
TRBV19	TRBJ2-2	.	TRBD1	18	CASSPGQGFEGGTGELFF	TGTGCCAGTAGTCCTGGACAGGGATTTGAAGGGGGAACCGGGGAGCTGTTTTTT
TRBV29-1	TRBJ2-2	.	TRBD1	16	CSVVGTGGWDTGELFF	TGCAGCGTTGTAGGGACAGGGGGCTGGGACACCGGGGAGCTGTTTTTT
TRBV5-6	TRBJ2-1	.	TRBD1	16	CASSLGDRAFYNEQFF	TGTGCCAGCAGCTTGGGGGACAGGGCTTTTTACAATGAGCAGTTCTTC
TRBV27	TRBJ1-6	.	.	18	CASSSPTANSSYNSPLHF	TGTGCCAGCAGTTCCCCCACAGCTAATTCCTCCTATAATTCACCCCTCCACTTT
TRBV5-4	TRBJ1-4	.	TRBD1	14	CASSPGGYNEKLFF	TGTGCCAGCAGCCCAGGGGGTTATAATGAAAAACTGTTTTTT
TRBV27	TRBJ1-2	once	.	13	CATRRTANYGYTF	TGTGCCACCCGACGGACAGCAAACTATGGCTACACCTTC
TRBV9	TRBJ2-1	.	.	15	CASSVVGAVGNEQFF	TGTGCCAGCAGCGTAGTAGGGGCCGTAGGCAATGAGCAGTTCTTC
TRBV29-1	TRBJ1-2	few	TRBD1	12	CSAKGQLYGYTF	TGCAGCGCGAAGGGACAGCTCTATGGCTACACCTTC
TRBV4-2	TRBJ2-2	.	.	15	CASSQTGVDTGELFF	TGTGCCAGCAGCCAGACGGGGGTAGATACCGGGGAGCTGTTTTTT
TRBV7-2	TRBJ1-4	.	.	14	CASSLGQGYEKLFF	TGTGCCAGCAGCTTAGGCCAGGGTTATGAAAAACTGTTTTTT
TRBV10-3	TRBJ2-7	.	TRBD2	17	CAIRGERLAAPTYEQYF	TGTGCCATCAGGGGGGAAAGACTAGCGGCACCAACCTACGAGCAGTACTTC
TRBV27	TRBJ2-6	.	TRBD1	18	CASSLRDRGSSGANVLTF	TGTGCCAGCAGTCTAAGGGACAGGGGATCCTCTGGGGCCAACGTCCTGACTTTC
TRBV10-3	TRBJ2-7	.	TRBD1	15	CAISPRTGSTYEQYF	TGTGCCATCAGCCCCAGGACAGGGTCTACCTACGAGCAGTACTTC
TRBV5-4	TRBJ2-5	.	TRBD2	16	CASRTLAGGRQETQYF	TGTGCCAGCAGAACACTAGCGGGGGGCAGGCAAGAGACCCAGTACTTC
TRBV15	TRBJ2-1	.	.	16	CATSKTGLARYNEQFF	TGTGCCACCAGCAAAACGGGGCTAGCGCGGTACAATGAGCAGTTCTTC
TRBV21-1	TRBJ1-1	.	.	15	CASCVSGQQNTEAFF	TGTGCCAGTTGCGTCTCGGGACAGCAGAACACTGAAGCTTTCTTT
TRBV7-8	TRBJ2-5	.	.	20	CASSLVGGKITWAYRETQYF	TGTGCCAGCAGCTTAGTCGGAGGAAAAATTACTTGGGCCTATAGAGAGACCCAGTACTTC
TRBV7-7	TRBJ2-3	.	TRBD2	16	CASSSGSGLSTDTQYF	TGTGCTAGCAGCTCCGGTAGCGGGTTGAGCACAGATACGCAGTATTTT
TRBV7-8	TRBJ1-2	medium-sized	TRBD1	15	CASAGQGTSNYGYTF	TGTGCCAGCGCGGGACAGGGCACTTCTAACTATGGCTACACCTTC
TRBV4-2	TRBJ2-1	.	.	11	CASSQDLEQFF	TGTGCCAGCAGCCAAGACCTAGAGCAGTTCTTC
TRBV18	TRBJ2-1	.	.	15	CASSLSASSYNEQFF	TGTGCCAGCTCACTCTCGGCTAGCTCCTACAATGAGCAGTTCTTC
TRBV7-2	TRBJ1-1	.	.	12	CASSFTGTEAFF	TGTGCCAGCAGCTTTACCGGGACTGAAGCTTTCTTT
TRBV28	TRBJ2-5	.	.	15	CASSPVPPGQETQYF	TGTGCCAGCAGTCCAGTCCCGCCGGGCCAAGAGACCCAGTACTTC
TRBV27	TRBJ1-5	.	.	16	CASSLSIGDSNQPQHF	TGTGCCAGCAGTTTATCGATAGGGGATAGCAATCAGCCCCAGCATTTT
TRBV7-8	TRBJ2-5	.	.	15	CASSLGADTKETQYF	TGTGCCAGCAGCTTAGGGGCTGACACAAAAGAGACCCAGTACTTC
TRBV6-1	TRBJ2-2	.	.	14	CASSSLQDTGELFF	TGTGCCAGCAGTTCTCTCCAGGACACCGGGGAGCTGTTTTTT
TRBV11-3	TRBJ2-1	.	TRBD1	16	CASSLTGTGEGNEQFF	TGTGCCAGCAGTTTAACCGGGACAGGGGAGGGTAATGAGCAGTTCTTC
TRBV30	TRBJ1-4	.	.	13	CAWSVQLNEKLFF	TGTGCCTGGAGTGTACAGCTTAATGAAAAACTGTTTTTT
TRBV5-4	TRBJ2-5	.	TRBD1	16	CASSARGQRARETQYF	TGTGCCAGCAGCGCGAGGGGACAGAGGGCACGGGAGACCCAGTACTTC
TRBV5-1	TRBJ1-6	.	.	14	CASTRVLGNSPLHF	TGCGCCAGCACCCGGGTTTTAGGTAATTCACCCCTCCACTTT
TRBV5-1	TRBJ1-1	.	.	14	CASSLAPGNTEAFF	TGCGCCAGCAGCTTGGCGCCCGGGAACACTGAAGCTTTCTTT
TRBV13	TRBJ2-1	.	.	16	CASSFGTGDFSNEQFF	TGTGCCAGCAGCTTCGGGACCGGGGACTTCAGCAATGAGCAGTTCTTC
TRBV4-1	TRBJ2-3	.	TRBD1	15	CASSQDGQGLITQYF	TGCGCCAGCAGCCAAGACGGACAGGGCCTAATTACGCAGTATTTT
TRBV11-2	TRBJ2-3	.	.	14	CASSPSIRGDTQYF	TGTGCCAGCAGCCCATCGATACGAGGAGATACGCAGTATTTT
TRBV7-2	TRBJ2-6	.	.	18	CASSLLGSLSSGANVLTF	TGTGCCAGCAGCTTACTCGGGAGCCTTAGCTCTGGGGCCAACGTCCTGACTTTC
TRBV10-2	TRBJ1-2	.	TRBD1	16	CASSESEGQGGYGYTF	TGCGCCAGCAGTGAGTCGGAGGGACAGGGGGGATATGGCTACACCTTC
TRBV14	TRBJ1-1	.	.	14	CASSRRAGGTEAFF	TGTGCCAGCAGCCGAAGGGCCGGGGGCACTGAAGCTTTCTTT
TRBV5-1	TRBJ2-1	once	TRBD2	15	CASSPAAGSYNEQFF	TGCGCCAGCAGCCCGGCAGCGGGGTCCTACAATGAGCAGTTCTTC